Listed below are T cell receptor beta chains from one sample, sequenced in a study of beta chain features in type 1 diabetes. This table comes from immunoSEQ multiplex PCR, and its TCRdb copy is limited to in-frame clones, with some not included. In the table there are about 140,000 clones, about a tenth of which are singletons. Source material: central memory CD4+ T cells from blood. The source of these receptors is a woman between 35 and 50 years old in good health. Each CDR3 is given with its conserved first and last residue. D genes are given only for firm matches. Part of the rows lack a size; the others show once, few, many or a class for expanded clones.

V gene	J gene	D gene	clone size	CDR3 protein	CDR3 DNA
TRBV6-5	TRBJ1-2	TRBD1	few	CASNPGTGYGYTF	TGTGCCAGCAATCCCGGGACAGGGTATGGCTACACCTTC
TRBV5-8	TRBJ2-2	NA	many	CASSSGGRVDRELFF	TGTGCCAGCAGCTCTGGGGGCAGGGTTGATCGGGAGCTGTTTTTT
TRBV6-5	TRBJ2-5	TRBD1	NA	CASRQGGATTQYF	TGTGCCAGCAGACAAGGGGGCGCGACTACCCAGTACTTC
TRBV18	TRBJ2-6	NA	many	CASSPQGPGANVLTF	TGTGCCAGCTCACCTCAGGGCCCCGGGGCCAACGTCCTGACTTTC
TRBV5-6	TRBJ2-1	TRBD2	few	CASTPAGGYNEQFF	TGTGCCAGCACCCCAGCGGGGGGCTACAATGAGCAGTTCTTC
TRBV27	TRBJ2-3	NA	NA	CASSPDFFAYTQYF	TGTGCCAGCAGTCCGGACTTTTTCGCGTATACGCAGTATTTT
TRBV9	TRBJ1-1	TRBD1	NA	CASSVGEGQGTTEAFF	TGTGCCAGCAGCGTAGGTGAGGGACAGGGGACCACTGAAGCTTTCTTT
TRBV5-1	TRBJ2-7	TRBD2	few	CASSVGTSGSYEQYF	TGCGCCAGCAGCGTCGGGACTAGCGGGAGCTACGAGCAGTACTTC
TRBV5-6	TRBJ1-2	NA	NA	CASSLGGQGNYGYTF	TGTGCCAGCAGCCTGGGGGGCCAAGGCAACTATGGCTACACCTTC
TRBV19	TRBJ1-2	NA	NA	CASTPTLNYGYTF	TGTGCCAGTACCCCGACATTAAACTATGGCTACACCTTC
TRBV18	TRBJ1-4	TRBD1	NA	CASSPPSGQGELFF	TGTGCCAGCTCACCACCGTCGGGACAGGGCGAACTGTTTTTT
TRBV20-1	TRBJ2-5	NA	NA	CSARQETQYF	TGCAGTGCTAGACAGGAGACCCAGTACTTC
TRBV2	TRBJ2-7	TRBD1	few	CASRGTGVWEQYF	TGTGCCAGCAGGGGGACAGGCGTTTGGGAGCAGTACTTC
TRBV6-1	TRBJ2-5	TRBD2	NA	CASREAGGVETQYF	TGTGCCAGCAGGGAGGCGGGGGGTGTCGAGACCCAGTACTTC
TRBV7-2	TRBJ2-7	NA	NA	CASSGQTYEQYF	TGTGCCAGCAGTGGACAGACCTACGAGCAGTACTTC
TRBV11-2	TRBJ2-1	TRBD2	NA	CASSLERLAGSHNEQFF	TGTGCCAGCAGCTTAGAAAGGCTAGCGGGGAGCCACAATGAGCAGTTCTTC
TRBV5-1	TRBJ2-5	NA	NA	CASSLRGTGETQYF	TGCGCCAGCAGCTTGCGGGGGACGGGAGAGACCCAGTACTTC
TRBV9	TRBJ2-4	NA	NA	CASSGGPGGAKNIQYF	TGTGCCAGCAGCGGGGGACCGGGGGGCGCCAAAAACATTCAGTACTTC
TRBV2	TRBJ2-5	TRBD2	few	CASRSSGGAGGKTQYF	TGTGCCAGCAGGTCTAGCGGGGGGGCTGGCGGAAAGACCCAGTACTTC
TRBV9	TRBJ2-1	NA	NA	CASSDSSIGRSSYNEQFF	TGTGCCAGCAGCGATAGCTCAATAGGCCGAAGCTCCTACAATGAGCAGTTCTTC
TRBV2	TRBJ2-1	TRBD1	few	CASTAGQGAFDEQFF	TGTGCCAGCACAGCCGGACAGGGTGCCTTCGATGAGCAGTTCTTC
TRBV27	TRBJ1-2	NA	few	CASSASRVANYGYTF	TGTGCCAGCAGTGCGTCCAGGGTAGCTAACTATGGCTACACCTTC
TRBV7-9	TRBJ2-4	NA	many	CASTPKRGGLAKNIQYF	TGTGCCAGCACCCCCAAAAGGGGGGGATTAGCCAAAAACATTCAGTACTTC
TRBV6-6	TRBJ2-1	NA	NA	CASSYGRTTQFF	TGTGCCAGCAGTTACGGGCGGACTACTCAGTTCTTC
TRBV2	TRBJ1-3	NA	many	CASHQRLLTPSGNTIYF	TGTGCCAGTCACCAGCGACTCCTAACCCCCTCTGGAAACACCATATATTTT
TRBV9	TRBJ1-6	TRBD1	many	CASSITGDSPLHF	TGTGCCAGCAGCATCACAGGGGATTCACCCCTCCACTTT
TRBV18	TRBJ1-2	NA	few	CASSPLQRAQSHYGYTF	TGTGCCAGCTCACCACTTCAGAGGGCACAGAGCCACTATGGCTACACCTTC
TRBV18	TRBJ2-5	NA	few	CASSPVSLVKETQYF	TGTGCCAGCTCACCGGTGTCACTAGTTAAAGAGACCCAGTACTTC
TRBV2	TRBJ2-5	TRBD2	NA	CASNKRGQETQYF	TGTGCCAGCAACAAGCGGGGACAAGAGACCCAGTACTTC
TRBV5-1	TRBJ2-5	NA	NA	CASKEVALAGETQYF	TGCGCCAGCAAGGAGGTAGCGCTTGCCGGGGAGACCCAGTACTTC
TRBV5-1	TRBJ1-2	TRBD1	NA	CASSLDTGGNGYTF	TGCGCCAGCAGCTTGGATACAGGGGGAAATGGCTACACCTTC
TRBV7-2	TRBJ1-2	NA	few	CASSPDRVGGYTF	TGTGCCAGCAGCCCAGACAGAGTGGGCGGCTACACCTTC
TRBV23-1	TRBJ2-3	TRBD2	NA	CASSRLAGDTQYF	TGCGCCAGCAGTCGACTAGCGGGAGATACGCAGTATTTT
TRBV7-6	TRBJ2-1	TRBD1	few	CASSVRQGAYNEQFF	TGTGCCAGCAGCGTCCGACAGGGCGCCTACAATGAGCAGTTCTTC
TRBV7-9	TRBJ2-7	NA	few	CASSLALAYGEQYF	TGTGCCAGCAGCTTAGCGCTTGCCTACGGGGAGCAGTACTTC
TRBV2	TRBJ2-5	TRBD2	NA	CASSVERGVLRKETQYF	TGTGCCAGCAGTGTAGAGCGGGGGGTCCTCCGTAAGGAGACCCAGTACTTC
TRBV7-9	TRBJ1-5	NA	few	CASTAGGNQPQHF	TGTGCCAGCACCGCCGGAGGGAATCAGCCCCAGCATTTT
TRBV11-2	TRBJ1-6	NA	NA	CASSWSAGKDSPLHF	TGTGCCAGCAGCTGGAGCGCTGGTAAAGATTCACCCCTCCACTTT
TRBV7-2	TRBJ2-4	NA	few	CASSLSGDPANIQYF	TGTGCCAGCAGCTTATCGGGAGACCCAGCAAACATTCAGTACTTC
TRBV5-1	TRBJ1-4	NA	NA	CASSPLGVDEKLFF	TGCGCCAGCAGCCCGTTAGGGGTGGACGAAAAACTGTTTTTT
TRBV27	TRBJ1-1	TRBD1	NA	CASSGWTGDTAFF	TGTGCCAGCAGTGGATGGACAGGGGACACGGCTTTCTTT
TRBV18	TRBJ2-2	TRBD1	few	CASSPKDRTANTGELFF	TGTGCCAGCTCACCAAAGGACAGGACCGCGAACACCGGGGAGCTGTTTTTT
TRBV19	TRBJ1-2	NA	once	CASSSLAELYGYTF	TGTGCCAGTAGTTCTCTGGCGGAACTCTATGGCTACACCTTC
TRBV5-4	TRBJ2-3	NA	few	CASSLHQALDTQYF	TGTGCCAGCAGCTTACATCAGGCTCTGGATACGCAGTATTTT
TRBV5-1	TRBJ2-1	TRBD1	NA	CASSLETGGSNEQFF	TGCGCCAGCAGCTTGGAGACAGGGGGGAGCAATGAGCAGTTCTTC
TRBV7-2	TRBJ1-4	NA	NA	CASSSDRTREKLFF	TGTGCCAGCAGCTCAGACAGGACGCGGGAAAAACTGTTTTTT
TRBV5-1	TRBJ2-5	TRBD1	NA	CASSLVAGGPSSETQYF	TGCGCCAGCAGCTTGGTGGCAGGGGGACCTTCCTCGGAGACCCAGTACTTC
TRBV7-2	TRBJ1-2	NA	NA	CASSLLGRAFGGYTF	TGTGCCAGCAGCTTACTCGGCAGGGCTTTCGGTGGCTACACCTTC
TRBV6-5	TRBJ2-5	NA	NA	CASSYTATEETQYF	TGTGCCAGCAGTTACACCGCGACAGAAGAGACCCAGTACTTC
TRBV27	TRBJ1-2	NA	few	CASSPAGGNGYTF	TGTGCCAGCAGCCCAGCGGGGGGCAATGGCTACACCTTC
TRBV7-2	TRBJ2-7	TRBD2	NA	CASSSGLGFYEQYF	TGTGCCAGCAGCTCGGGACTAGGATTCTACGAGCAGTACTTC
TRBV5-4	TRBJ1-2	NA	NA	CASSFRSDSQQSF	TGTGCCAGCAGCTTTAGGTCGGACAGCCAGCAAAGCTTC
TRBV10-3	TRBJ1-2	TRBD1	few	CAIPMDRESYGYTF	TGTGCCATCCCAATGGACAGGGAGTCTTATGGCTACACCTTC
TRBV7-2	TRBJ2-1	TRBD2	NA	CASSSGLAGGYNEQFF	TGTGCCAGCAGCTCGGGACTAGCGGGGGGGTACAATGAGCAGTTCTTC
TRBV5-1	TRBJ2-5	TRBD2	NA	CASSHRAGGIQETQYF	TGCGCCAGCAGCCACCGGGCGGGGGGGATTCAAGAGACCCAGTACTTC
TRBV13	TRBJ1-2	TRBD1	few	CASSLGQETGRKNNGYTF	TGTGCCAGCAGCTTAGGACAGGAGACAGGGAGAAAAAATAATGGCTACACCTTC